This T cell receptor beta chain was captured by sequencing in a study of blood T cells in healthy people across ages. This clonotype has a count of ten or more. Its specificity is unknown. Study-wide findings and caveats: TCR beta diversity per million T cells fell roughly linearly with age.

A sample-barcoded 5' primer and a J-beta primer mix were used in a second PCR of about 7 to 12 cycles. TCRdb used MiXCR to reprocess the 5' RACE reads, holding one entry per CDR3 protein. Counted here are 1.5 million to 2 million distinct CDR3 sequences, roughly 27% occurring once; the ten biggest clones make up 7.7%. V was pared by 8 bases and J by 2 bases, with 13 bases between. The germline gives CDR1 MDHEN, CDR2 SYDVKM. This CDR3 comprises 13 residues. The TCR sequence derives from a young woman in good health. The sample taken for sequencing was blood. V and J are TRBV28 and TRBJ2-7; TRBD1 is a possible D gene (6 bases). The CDR3 bases are TGTGCCAGCCATCAGGGGCGACCCTACGAGCAGTACTTC. As protein: CASHQGRPYEQYF.